The clone carrying this TCR beta chain was observed a few times. The data derive from a study of blood T cell repertoires in COVID-19. The CDR3 totals 13 residues. Per germline, CDR1 GTSNPN and CDR2 SVGIG (reference sequence). Trimming shortened V by 7 bases and J by 4 bases, and 17 bases separated the two germline ends. The repertoire was sequenced with immunoSEQ multiplex PCR; TCRdb's copy has only in-frame clones and lacks some. This sample has under 350,000 clones; around 78% occur once, and the top ten carry about 4.3%. The chain recombines TRBV30 with TRBJ2-7; possibly TRBD1 for D (7 bases). The sample comprised peripheral blood. This TCR was sampled from a man aged 60 to 75 who had recovered from COVID-19. CDR3 in amino acids: CALSLQGGYEQYF. CDR3 DNA: TGTGCCTTAAGTCTCCAGGGGGGATACGAGCAGTACTTC.